This TCR beta chain was retrieved from a study of blood T cell repertoires in COVID-19. In the study overall: From the United States, Italy and Spain came samples of acute and convalescent COVID-19. Sources were T cells, B-cell-depleted T cells, or PBMCs; the material itself was cDNA or gDNA.

This CDR3 is built from 16 residues. Per germline, CDR1 SGHTA and CDR2 FQGNSA. Trimming shortened V by 4 bases and J by 4 bases, and 19 bases separated the two germline ends. A Seattle source enrolled patients during active infection and followed them longitudinally. Per the original data handling: How many nucleated cells were present was estimated from reference gene primer amplification. Sequenced by immunoSEQ multiplex PCR; TCRdb stores in-frame clones only, minus some. V and J calls and clone size follow that table, whereas D and trimming were derived from the DNA. This table has 150,000 or so clones, around 91% appearing once.

The sequence was collected from a young man with COVID-19, enrolled during active disease. The sample was peripheral blood. The chain joins TRBV7-2 to TRBJ1-2; D is unclear. The CDR3 sequence: CASSSPREGWGYGYTF. The DNA of the CDR3 is TGTGCCAGCAGCTCCCCGAGGGAGGGATGGGGCTATGGCTACACCTTC.